Presented here are 19 T cell receptor beta chains from one specimen sequenced in a study of CD8 T cells in ankylosing spondylitis. TCRdb independently ran MiXCR on the 5' RACE reads; one entry per CDR3 protein. The table lists about 100,000 distinct CDR3 sequences, roughly 10% of them singletons. Sequencing used blood, either unsorted or a sorted T cell fraction (not recorded which). These receptors were taken from a male donor with ankylosing spondylitis or in good health (not recorded which).

This clonotype was picked up a small number of times. This sequence joins TRBV11-1 and TRBJ2-1, with 7 bases identical to TRBD2. The V segment lost 5 bases and the J segment 10 bases; nucleotides outside the gene matches: 5. The germline V gene has CDR1 SGHAT and CDR2 FQDESV (reference sequence). The CDR3 contains 12 residues. The CDR3 spells CASSPISGEQFF. CDR3 nucleotides: TGTGCCAGCAGCCCGATTAGCGGGGAGCAGTTCTTC.

This clonotype was counted many times. V usage is TRBV29-1 and J usage is TRBJ2-1, with 7 bases matching TRBD1. This CDR3 contains 13 residues. Germline assignment: CDR1 SQVTM and CDR2 ANQGSEA. With V trimmed by 5 bases and J by 6 bases, 7 bases remained unmatched. The chain's CDR3 is CSVRTTGTNEQFF. In nucleotides, the CDR3 is TGCAGCGTTCGGACGACAGGGACCAATGAGCAGTTCTTC.

This clonotype was observed at least ten times. The chain carries TRBV27 and TRBJ1-4, with D possibly being TRBD1 (5 bases). The germline V gene has CDR1 MNHEY and CDR2 SMNVEV (reference sequence). This CDR3 contains 15 residues. Trimming took off 6 bases at V and 0 bases at J, with 11 bases between the two ends. The CDR3 reads CASSRGGATNEKLFF. CDR3 DNA: TGTGCCAGCAGCCGGGGAGGGGCAACTAATGAAAAACTGTTTTTT.

This clonotype was picked up many times. The chain recombines TRBV5-1 with TRBJ2-2; 8 bases align to TRBD1. V lost 4 bases, J lost 4 bases, and 15 bases stayed unmatched. The CDR3 is 18 amino acids. From germline, CDR1 is SGHRS and CDR2 YFSETQ. The CDR3 spells CASSPGQGPFIATGELFF. The DNA for the CDR3 is TGCGCCAGCAGCCCCGGACAGGGCCCATTCATTGCCACCGGGGAGCTGTTTTTT.

The chain joins TRBV18 to TRBJ2-2; 9 bases align to TRBD1. CDR3 length equals 13 residues. The V gene end was trimmed by 8 bases and the J gene end by 6 bases; junction bases not matched to a gene: 4. Germline CDR1 and CDR2: KGHSH and LQKENI. CDR3 nucleotides: TGTGCCAGCACCTGGACAGGGGCCGGGGAGCTGTTTTTT. Protein: CASTWTGAGELFF.

This clonotype was seen ten or more times. This chain uses TRBV11-1 with TRBJ1-1; 10 nucleotides align to TRBD1. This CDR3 has 20 amino acids. The germline V gene encodes CDR1 SGHAT and CDR2 FQDESV (reference sequence). The V gene end was trimmed by 1 base and the J gene end by 3 bases; junction bases not matched to a gene: 17. The CDR3 spells CASSLVGLSGQGVGDTEAFF. Written as DNA, the CDR3 is TGTGCCAGCAGCTTAGTCGGTTTAAGTGGACAGGGGGTAGGGGACACTGAAGCTTTCTTT.

This clonotype came up many times. The rearrangement joins TRBV12-3 or TRBV12-4 to TRBJ2-3, with TRBD2 matching over 9 bases. This CDR3 comprises 16 residues. Losses at the gene ends were 6 bases for V and 0 bases for J; bases not matched to a gene: 7. CDR3 sequence reads: CASSPPAGGSTDTQYF. The DNA for the CDR3 is TGTGCCAGCAGCCCCCCAGCGGGGGGTAGCACAGATACGCAGTATTTT.

The gene calls are TRBV28 and TRBJ2-7, with D unclear. Germline assignment: CDR1 MDHEN and CDR2 SYDVKM. This CDR3 is built from 14 residues. Deletions cut 7 bases from V and 0 bases from J, with 13 bases between. The CDR3 protein is CASTLVTASYEQYF. The CDR3 DNA follows: TGTGCCAGCACCTTGGTGACTGCCTCCTACGAGCAGTACTTC.

This clonotype showed up many times. The chain has TRBV20-1 and TRBJ1-4; D is ambiguous. The CDR3 sequence is 15 residues long. Between the trimmed V and J ends, which lost 0 bases and 2 bases, there was a span of 10 bases. Germline-derived CDR1 and CDR2 are DFQATT and SNEGSKA (reference sequence). CDR3 amino acids: CSARDSGVTNEKLFF. The DNA for the CDR3 is TGCAGTGCTAGAGATAGTGGGGTGACTAATGAAAAACTGTTTTTT.

This clonotype has ten or more counts. The chain has TRBV29-1 and TRBJ2-3; possible D gene TRBD2, 5 bases. Germline V CDR1 and CDR2: SQVTM, ANQGSEA. Trimming removed 0 bases at V and 5 bases at J, with 18 bases between. This CDR3 is 16 amino acids long. CDR3 nucleotide sequence: TGCAGCGTTGAAGATTCAAGAGCGGCGGGCGGAGATACGCAGTATTTT. Translating it yields CSVEDSRAAGGDTQYF.

This clonotype has more than one count but fewer than ten. The chain joins TRBV5-1 to TRBJ2-6; D gene uncertain. The V end lost 4 bases, the J end lost 1 base, and 18 bases lay between the germline ends. Germline assignment: CDR1 SGHRS and CDR2 YFSETQ. The CDR3 is 18 residues long. CDR3 sequence reads: CASSAIYIRFSGANVLTF. Here the CDR3 DNA reads TGCGCCAGCAGCGCCATTTATATAAGGTTTTCTGGGGCCAACGTCCTGACTTTC.

The DNA of the CDR3 is TGCGCCAGCAGCTTGACGACCCAAAGCTACGAGCAGTACTTC. Translating gives CASSLTTQSYEQYF. The chain combines TRBV5-1 with TRBJ2-7; D is undetermined. Trimming removed 1 base at V and 3 bases at J, with 11 bases between. The CDR3 extends over 14 amino acids. The germline V gene encodes CDR1 SGHRS and CDR2 YFSETQ.

This chain links TRBV3-1 with TRBJ2-1, with 10 bases lining up with TRBD2. The germline V gene has CDR1 LGHDT and CDR2 YNNKEL (reference sequence). The CDR3 has 18 amino acids. Unmatched junction bases numbered 20, after V lost 11 bases and J lost 4 bases. The CDR3: CACCPRKAGGDLYNEQFF. CDR3 DNA sequence: TGTGCCTGCTGTCCCCGGAAAGCGGGGGGGGACTTATACAATGAGCAGTTCTTC.

This clonotype was observed at least ten times. The V and J genes are TRBV4-2 and TRBJ2-2, with D possibly being TRBD1 (6 bases). Germline-derived CDR1 and CDR2 are LGHNA and YNFKEQ. The CDR3 spans 13 residues. The V gene lost 11 bases and the J gene lost 5 bases, with 15 bases spanning the gap. CDR3: CAARGTGTGELFF. For the CDR3, the DNA is TGTGCCGCGAGGGGGACGGGAACCGGGGAGCTGTTTTTT.

This clonotype was counted at least ten times. DNA for the CDR3: TGCGCCAGCAGTCTTACCCCTCAAATTCCAGGGTCGCACTACGAGCAGTACTTC. Residues: CASSLTPQIPGSHYEQYF. This chain joins TRBV5-1 and TRBJ2-7; D is possibly TRBD1 (5 bases). This CDR3 has 18 residues. Germline-derived CDR1 and CDR2 are SGHRS and YFSETQ. Between the trimmed V and J ends, which lost 5 bases and 3 bases, there was a span of 27 bases.

CDR3 residues: CASSLLRDRGRKGSNTGELFF. CDR3 nucleotide sequence: TGTGCCAGCAGCTTACTCCGGGACAGGGGGCGAAAGGGGTCGAACACCGGGGAGCTGTTTTTT. The genes are TRBV7-6 and TRBJ2-2, with TRBD1 matching over 12 bases. This CDR3 is built from 21 residues. CDR1 SGHVS and CDR2 FNYEAQ come from the germline V gene. V trimming: 2 bases; J trimming: 0 bases; junction bases outside the gene matches: 13.

This clonotype was seen ten or more times. This chain links TRBV9 with TRBJ2-1, with D tentatively TRBD1 or TRBD2 (5 bases each). The germline CDR1 and CDR2 sequences are SGDLS and YYNGEE. CDR3 length equals 17 residues. Trimming shortened V by 2 bases and J by 1 base, and 16 bases separated the two germline ends. The CDR3 loop is CASSVFSGTQSYNEQFF. The CDR3 nucleotides read TGTGCCAGCAGCGTTTTCTCCGGGACCCAGTCCTACAATGAGCAGTTCTTC.

In this sample, this clonotype turned up many times. The V and J genes are TRBV5-1 and TRBJ1-1; 8 bases match TRBD1. V lost 4 bases and J lost 6; bases outside the gene matches: 14. The CDR3 sequence is 16 residues long. Germline CDR1 and CDR2: SGHRS and YFSETQ. CDR3 protein: CASSPRGREMGPEAFF. In nucleotides, the CDR3 is TGCGCCAGCAGCCCCAGGGGGCGCGAGATGGGACCTGAAGCTTTCTTT.

This clonotype came up many times. The J gene is TRBJ2-3, the V gene TRBV5-1; D possibly corresponds to TRBD2 (5 bases). CDR1 and CDR2 from the germline V gene are SGHRS and YFSETQ. V was cut by 0 bases and J by 3 bases, with 11 bases left in between. The CDR3 has 15 residues. The CDR3 DNA reads as TGCGCCAGCAGCTTGGAGGCTAGCAGGACAGATACGCAGTATTTT. This sequence encodes CASSLEASRTDTQYF.